The present entry profiles one T cell receptor beta chain with its context. Its antigen remains unidentified. TCRdb's copy holds only in-frame clones and misses some; the assay was immunoSEQ multiplex PCR. This table has around 100,000 clones, roughly 93% appearing once. This sample was taken from a study of graft-versus-host responses after intestinal transplantation. The CDR3 covers 13 residues. V was shortened by 1 base and J by 13 bases, with 13 bases between the two germline ends. In germline, CDR1 is LGHNA, CDR2 YNFKEQ. Study-wide points: The study associated peak circulating GvH clone levels with early post-transplant HvG declines. Ileal or blood samples showed some GvH clones first, and such clones were also found in recipient marrow.

The input for sequencing was unstimulated CD8+ T cells sorted from spleen or lymph node cells, taken before intestinal transplant. The receptor was derived from a human donor who received an intestinal transplant. The rearrangement links TRBV4-2 to TRBJ1-4; D may be TRBD1 (5 bases). In DNA, the CDR3 is TGTGCCAGCAGCCAAGCTTTAACAGGTGGACTGTTTTTT. It encodes CASSQALTGGLFF.